Detailed here is one T cell receptor (beta chain). Its antigen remains unidentified. The data belong to a study of cytomegalovirus exposure and HLA in healthy donors. Study as a whole: Among the roughly 400 genotyped donors, 65% to 90% were placed in the Caucasian-associated ancestry cluster.

The CDR3 totals 15 residues. Unmatched junction bases numbered 7, after V lost 4 bases and J lost 4 bases. Germline V lookup: CDR1 LNHDA, CDR2 SQIVND (reference sequence). The PCR employed 60 Vbeta primers together with 13 Jbeta primers. Method: immunoSEQ multiplex PCR; TCRdb's copy keeps in-frame clones and lacks some. The repertoire has approximately 73,000 clones, less than 75% of them found once; the top ten carry approximately 5.8%. Whole-study results and caveats: The study had only CMV serostatus as immune exposure information. With later analysis, a missense DCLRE1C variant became linked to TCR beta V- and J-gene trimming.

This clonotype originated in a man younger than 45 in good health and CMV-seropositive. The sequencing input was PBMCs. The rearrangement links TRBV19 to TRBJ2-1, with 7 bases identical to TRBD2. CDR3 protein: CASSSGRGRYNEQFF. The CDR3 coding sequence is TGTGCCAGTAGTAGCGGGAGAGGCCGTTACAATGAGCAGTTCTTC.